This T cell receptor (beta chain) was identified in a study of ipilimumab plus nivolumab after autologous stem cell transplantation. J was trimmed by 0 bases and V by 3 bases; bases with no gene match: 2. The CDR3 runs to 15 residues. Germline V CDR1 and CDR2: KGHSH, LQKENI. Starting 14 to 28 days after autologous transplant, ipilimumab 1 mg/kg was given. Sequencing used immunoSEQ multiplex PCR; TCRdb keeps in-frame clones, though not all of them. This sample has some 87,000 clones, with 83% found just once. The receptor comes from a male donor with diffuse large B-cell lymphoma. The chain recombines TRBV18 with TRBJ2-3; 8 nucleotides match TRBD1. Sequences were derived from PBMCs, sampled in a trial of ipilimumab plus nivolumab as post-transplant consolidation. Here the CDR3 reads CASSPTGASTDTQYF. The CDR3, as DNA: TGTGCCAGCTCACCGACAGGGGCTAGCACAGATACGCAGTATTTT.